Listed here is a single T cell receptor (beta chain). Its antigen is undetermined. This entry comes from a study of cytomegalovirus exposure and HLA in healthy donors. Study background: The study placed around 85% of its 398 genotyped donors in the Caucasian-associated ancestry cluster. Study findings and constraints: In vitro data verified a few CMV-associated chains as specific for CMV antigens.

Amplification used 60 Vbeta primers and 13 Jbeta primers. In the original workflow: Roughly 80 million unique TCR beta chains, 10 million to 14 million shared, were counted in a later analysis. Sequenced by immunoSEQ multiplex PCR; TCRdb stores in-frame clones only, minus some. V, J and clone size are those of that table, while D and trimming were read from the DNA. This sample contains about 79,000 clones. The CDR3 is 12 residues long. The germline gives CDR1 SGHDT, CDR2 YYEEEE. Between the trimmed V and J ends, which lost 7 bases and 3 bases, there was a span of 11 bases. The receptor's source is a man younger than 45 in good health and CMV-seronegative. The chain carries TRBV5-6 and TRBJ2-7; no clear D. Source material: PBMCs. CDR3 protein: CASGQNVYEQYF. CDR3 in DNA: TGTGCCAGCGGGCAGAATGTCTACGAGCAGTACTTC.